One and the same sample provided the 17 T cell receptor beta chains below, sequenced in a study of Graves' ophthalmopathy and Graves' hyperthyroidism. Amplification of the TCR beta CDR3 regions used RNA transcripts (as template). RT-PCR with HTBI primers came first, then second-round multiplex PCR. Each CDR3 protein is one row after TCRdb ran MiXCR on the multiplex PCR reads. This sample has over a million distinct CDR3 sequences, with about two fifths found just once. Material for sequencing was peripheral blood or thyroid tissue (not recorded which). The receptors were sampled from an adult man with Graves' hyperthyroidism.

CDR3 bases: TGTGCCAGCAGCTTAGGGCAGGGGGGAGTAGATACGCAGTATTTT. It codes for CASSLGQGGVDTQYF. The rearrangement links TRBV4-2 to TRBJ2-3, with a tentative D call TRBD1 (7 bases). CDR3 length: 15 amino acids. Deletions cut 5 bases from V and 5 bases from J, with 17 bases between. CDR1 and CDR2 (germline): LGHNA, YNFKEQ.

This clonotype was recorded at least ten times. The V call is TRBV7-6, the J call TRBJ1-2, with unresolved D. Germline V gene data show CDR1 as SGHVS and CDR2 as FNYEAQ. CDR3 length equals 12 residues. V shed 5 bases and J shed 5 bases, with 9 bases lying between them. The CDR3: CASSETGYGYTF. The DNA for the CDR3 is TGTGCCAGCAGCGAGACGGGATATGGCTACACCTTC.

The rearrangement links TRBV7-6 to TRBJ1-2; D unresolved. The CDR3 extends over 12 amino acids. V lost 2 bases to trimming and J lost 8 bases, with 9 bases between them. CDR1 is SGHVS and CDR2 is FNYEAQ in the germline V gene. DNA for the CDR3: TGTGCCAGCAGCTTAAAGGCCCTGGGCTACACCTTC. Its translation: CASSLKALGYTF.

The table lists this clonotype with a few counts. The rearrangement links TRBV9 to TRBJ1-3, with D perhaps TRBD1 (5 bases). Germline values: CDR1 SGDLS, CDR2 YYNGEE. Trimming stripped 5 bases from V and 0 bases from J, with 12 bases between. CDR3 size: 15 residues. The CDR3 nucleotides are TGTGCCAGCAGTACCACAGGCTTCTCTGGAAACACCATATATTTT. The encoded protein is CASSTTGFSGNTIYF.

Notes on this clonotype: The germline gene is not matched at one end of the junction; a read error may be the cause. The rearrangement links TRBV29-1 to TRBJ1-3; D is unclear. Germline V gene sequence: CDR1 SQVTM, CDR2 ANQGSEA. This CDR3 is 13 amino acids long. The chain's CDR3 is CSVLRSSGNTIYF. In nucleotides, the CDR3 is TGCAGCGTTCTCAGGAGCTCTGGGAACACCATATATTTT.

This clonotype showed up many times. This chain connects TRBV20-1 to TRBJ1-5; D is undetermined. Between the trimmed V and J ends, which lost 0 bases and 4 bases, there was a span of 4 bases. The CDR3 is made up of 12 amino acids. Germline CDR1 and CDR2: DFQATT and SNEGSKA (reference sequence). CDR3 DNA sequence: TGCAGTGCTAGAGAAAATAATCAGCCCCAGCATTTT. Translating gives CSARENNQPQHF.

This clonotype was recorded many times. V gene TRBV19 combines with J gene TRBJ1-1, with 7 positions matching TRBD1. Germline CDR1 LNHDA, CDR2 SQIVND (reference sequence). The CDR3 is 16 amino acids. V shed 7 bases, J shed 0 bases, and the junction held 11 bases outside the gene matches. CDR3 nucleotide sequence: TGTGCCAGTAAGTTCGGGGACAGCTACATGAACACTGAAGCTTTCTTT. Translated: CASKFGDSYMNTEAFF.

This clonotype appeared many times. The rearrangement joins TRBV25-1 to TRBJ2-7, with D unclear. Germline V CDR1 and CDR2: MGHDK, SYGVNS. The V and J ends lost 4 bases and 2 bases respectively, with 12 bases between them. This CDR3 has 14 amino acids. In DNA form, the CDR3 reads TGTGCCAGCAGTGGGTTAGCTCGGGCCTACGAGCAGTACTTC. Residues: CASSGLARAYEQYF.

Details on this clonotype: At one end the junction does not follow the germline gene, possibly because of a read error. This sequence joins TRBV11-2 and TRBJ2-2; TRBD1 agrees at 10 bases. The germline gives CDR1 SGHAT, CDR2 FQNNGV. CDR3 length: 17 amino acids. CDR3 bases: TGTGCCAGCAGCTTCGTCCTCGGGACAGGGGCGTTAGGGGAGCTTTTTTTT. Translated, it gives CASSFVLGTGALGELFF.

This clonotype was seen a handful of times. The genes are TRBV20-1 and TRBJ1-1; D may be TRBD1 (5 bases). Germline loops: CDR1 DFQATT, CDR2 SNEGSKA (reference sequence). The CDR3 loop spans 13 amino acids. V dropped 8 bases and J dropped 5 bases, with 18 bases sitting between them. CDR3 DNA sequence: TGCAGTACACCCAGGGCTGGAAGGACTGAAGCTTTCTTT. Translating gives CSTPRAGRTEAFF.

This clonotype was seen repeatedly, ten times or more. The chain is built from TRBV5-1 and TRBJ1-6, with no clear D. The V end lost 0 bases, the J end lost 14 bases, and 18 bases lay between the germline ends. The CDR3 is 15 amino acids. CDR1 and CDR2 (germline): SGHRS, YFSETQ. The CDR3 bases are TGCGCCAGCAGCTTGGCGGGAGGGAGAGAAATCACCCTCCACTTT. Residues: CASSLAGGREITLHF.

Concerning this clonotype: At one end, the junction sequence differs from germline, possibly due to a read error. The chain carries TRBV20-1 and TRBJ1-4; weak D call: TRBD1 (5 bases). This CDR3 comprises 13 residues. Germline V gives CDR1 DFQATT, CDR2 SNEGSKA (reference sequence). This CDR3 is CSARVGAGEKLFF. The CDR3 DNA sequence: TGCAGTGCCAGAGTCGGGGCGGGTGAAAAACTGTTTTTT.

This clonotype was recorded at least ten times. The chain employs TRBV7-9 and TRBJ1-2; 8 bases line up with TRBD1. The CDR3 is 14 amino acids. The junction had 10 bases not matched to a gene; V was cut back by 5 bases and J by 8 bases. Germline-derived CDR1 and CDR2 are SEHNR and FQNEAQ (reference sequence). The CDR3 loop reads CASSGTGAWWGYTF. CDR3 nucleotides: TGTGCCAGCAGCGGGACAGGAGCCTGGTGGGGCTACACCTTC.

V and J are TRBV12-3 or TRBV12-4 and TRBJ1-4; 7 positions agree with TRBD1. This CDR3 is built from 14 residues. Trimming took 6 bases from V and 6 from J; bases not matched to a gene: 7. The CDR3 coding sequence is TGTGCCAGCAGCATAGGGACAGATTATGAAAAACTGTTTTTT. It yields the protein CASSIGTDYEKLFF.

The rearrangement joins TRBV25-1 to TRBJ1-2, with D possibly being TRBD1 (6 bases). The CDR3 spans 15 residues. Germline loops: CDR1 MGHDK, CDR2 SYGVNS. V was trimmed by 3 bases and J by 7 bases, leaving 18 bases between them. The CDR3 DNA sequence: TGTGCCAGCAGTGACAGGGGAAGGAAGGCTGCTGGCTACACCTTC. This sequence encodes CASSDRGRKAAGYTF.

The V call is TRBV29-1, the J call TRBJ2-5, with D tentatively TRBD1 (5 bases). CDR1 is SQVTM, CDR2 ANQGSEA, per germline. The CDR3 extends over 14 amino acids. The V and J ends lost 4 bases and 1 base respectively, with 13 bases between them. CDR3 bases: TGCAGCGTTGTACGGACACCCAGCCAAGAGACCCAGTACTTC. Translated, it gives CSVVRTPSQETQYF.

V and J are TRBV14 and TRBJ1-1, with D maybe TRBD1 (5 bases). The V gene's germline CDR1 is SGHDN and CDR2 FVKESK. The CDR3 is made up of 13 amino acids. The V end was cut by 4 bases, the J end by 5 bases, with 11 bases between. Written as DNA, the CDR3 is TGTGCCAGCAGCCGCAGGGTTCAAACTGAAGCTTTCTTT. It codes for CASSRRVQTEAFF.